This T cell receptor (beta chain) was retrieved from a study of OX40 agonist ivuxolimab in advanced cancers. Whole-study context: Mean age 60 years, range 23 to 79; nearly 85% male.

TCRdb's copy holds only in-frame clones and misses some; the assay was immunoSEQ multiplex PCR. The table lists 95,000 to 120,000 clones, approximately 89% of them singletons. Trimming shortened V by 3 bases and J by 3 bases, and 14 bases separated the two germline ends. Germline V lookup: CDR1 SGHVS, CDR2 FQNEAQ. The CDR3 runs 15 residues. Regarding the study as a whole: The antigens recognized by the expanded peripheral T cells, that is their antigen specificity, were not determined.

About this clone: Its antigen is unknown.

The chain carries TRBV7-8 and TRBJ1-2, with D possibly matching TRBD1 (5 bases). The sequencing used CD4+ or CD8+ T cells sorted from blood, collected in a trial of the OX40 agonist ivuxolimab. The TCR comes from an adult with an advanced solid tumor such as melanoma, head and neck, liver or kidney cancer. The CDR3 protein is CASSFSVGGDYGYTF. DNA of the CDR3: TGTGCCAGCAGCTTTAGTGTGGGAGGGGACTATGGCTACACCTTC.